These 5 T cell receptor beta chains share one sample of origin, sequenced in a study of T cell repertoires in aging, cancer and after chemotherapy. Amplification of TCR beta used genomic DNA extracted from peripheral blood. A mixed TRB-A/B primer pool amplified rearranged TRB by multiplex touch-down PCR. TCRdb re-derived calls from the multiplex PCR reads in MiXCR, one entry per CDR3 protein. The data hold around 5,000 distinct CDR3 sequences, with approximately 33% observed a single time. Sequenced sample: blood. All receptors derive from a human donor with a blood cancer. The donor label of this sample is uncertain.

The V and J genes are TRBV6-2 or TRBV6-3 and TRBJ2-1; tentatively, D is TRBD1 (6 bases). Germline V lookup: CDR1 MNHEY, CDR2 SVGEGT. The length of the CDR3 is 15 residues. The V gene lost 5 bases and the J gene lost 3 bases, with 14 bases spanning the gap. CDR3 bases: TGTGCCAGCAGTCCGGACAGATTAAACTACAATGAGCAGTTCTTC. Protein: CASSPDRLNYNEQFF.

This clonotype has a handful of counts. The rearrangement uses TRBV6-5 and TRBJ1-2; TRBD1 aligns across 9 bases. Germline V gives CDR1 MNHEY, CDR2 SVGAGI. The CDR3 runs 16 residues. With V trimmed by 6 bases and J by 4 bases, 12 bases remained unmatched. The CDR3 protein is CASSRRYGQGPYGYTF. CDR3 DNA sequence: TGTGCCAGCAGCCGTCGCTATGGACAGGGGCCCTATGGCTACACCTTC.

The chain is built from TRBV18 and TRBJ2-5; D possibly corresponds to TRBD1 (5 bases). TRBJ2-7 explains the end of the DNA better; the J call may be wrong. Germline-derived CDR1 and CDR2 are KGHSH and LQKENI. The CDR3 runs 13 residues. In DNA form, the CDR3 reads TGTGCCAGCTCGCATGGACAACCCTACGAGCAGTACTTC. Translating it yields CASSHGQPYEQYF.

This clonotype came up a few times. This chain connects TRBV19 to TRBJ2-2; D possibly corresponds to TRBD2 (6 bases). In germline, CDR1 is LNHDA, CDR2 SQIVND (reference sequence). Trimming took off 4 bases at V and 5 bases at J, with 17 bases between the two ends. This CDR3 has 16 amino acids. CDR3 loop: CASSKIGGIGTGELFF. DNA for the CDR3: TGTGCCAGTAGTAAGATAGGAGGGATTGGGACCGGGGAGCTGTTTTTT.

The CDR3 DNA reads TGTGCCAGCAGTTTACTTAGTAGCGGGGCTGAAGCTTTCTTT. This gives the protein CASSLLSSGAEAFF. V and J are TRBV7-2 and TRBJ1-1; the D is unclear. With 6 bases removed from V and 6 bases from J, the gap between germline ends came to 17 bases. Germline values: CDR1 SGHTA, CDR2 FQGNSA. CDR3 length equals 14 residues.